The clone carrying this T cell receptor beta chain was detected many times. What it recognizes is unknown. Carrying unique molecular identifiers, the cDNA also gained a universal primer site through template switching. TCRdb passed the 5' RACE reads through MiXCR, listing each CDR3 protein once. Of fewer than 250,000 distinct CDR3 sequences listed, 6% to 8.5% are singletons. The data are from a study of identical twins. Whole-study findings and limits: The abundant beta clonotypes from cord blood had fewer insertions, and memory repertoires had none of this.

V shed 5 bases, J shed 4 bases, and the junction held 20 bases outside the gene matches. The CDR3 is 19 amino acids. Germline values: CDR1 SGHAT, CDR2 FQDESV (reference sequence). The data also belong to a second study, concerning yellow fever vaccine responses in identical twins. Per that study: Convergence reportedly seemed to mark part of the twins' vaccine T cell response, with personalization marking the rest.

The chain couples TRBV11-1 to TRBJ2-1, with 7 bases matching TRBD1. Sequencing was performed on CD8+ T cells sorted from blood. The TCR was taken from a woman aged 18-29 years in good health. CDR3: CASSTTSGQEIPIYNEQFF. The CDR3 bases are TGTGCCAGCAGCACGACATCCGGACAGGAAATCCCTATTTACAATGAGCAGTTCTTC.